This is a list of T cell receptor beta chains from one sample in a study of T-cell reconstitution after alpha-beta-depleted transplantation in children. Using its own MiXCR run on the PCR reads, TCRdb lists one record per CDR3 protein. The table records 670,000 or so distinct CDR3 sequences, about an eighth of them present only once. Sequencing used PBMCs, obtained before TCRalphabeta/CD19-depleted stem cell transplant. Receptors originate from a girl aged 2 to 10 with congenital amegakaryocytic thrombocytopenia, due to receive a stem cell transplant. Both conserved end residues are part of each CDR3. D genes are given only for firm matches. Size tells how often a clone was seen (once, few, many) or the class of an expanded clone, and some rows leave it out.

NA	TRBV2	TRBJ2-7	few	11	CASSNWGEQYF	TGTGCCAGCAGTAATTGGGGCGAGCAGTACTTC
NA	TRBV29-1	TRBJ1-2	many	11	CSGGAGFGYTF	TGCAGCGGGGGCGCGGGTTTTGGCTACACCTTC
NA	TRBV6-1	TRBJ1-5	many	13	CASSAHSNQPQHF	TGTGCCAGCAGTGCGCACAGCAATCAGCCCCAGCATTTT
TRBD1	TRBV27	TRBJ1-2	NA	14	CASSLKGQGYGYTF	TGTGCCAGCAGTCTCAAGGGACAGGGGTATGGCTACACCTTC
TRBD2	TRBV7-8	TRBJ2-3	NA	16	CASSTGLAASTDTQYF	TGTGCCAGCAGCACGGGACTAGCAGCTAGCACAGATACGCAGTATTTT
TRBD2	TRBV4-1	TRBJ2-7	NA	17	CASSPQTTGLAVYEQYF	TGCGCCAGCAGCCCACAGACAACCGGGCTAGCGGTCTACGAGCAGTACTTC
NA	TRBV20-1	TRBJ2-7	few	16	CSASIQRPGNTYEQYF	TGCAGTGCTAGTATCCAGCGACCTGGTAACACCTACGAGCAGTACTTC
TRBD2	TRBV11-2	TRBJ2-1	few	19	CASSLVLGTSGSAHNEQFF	TGTGCCAGCAGCTTAGTTCTCGGGACTAGCGGGAGCGCCCACAATGAGCAGTTCTTC
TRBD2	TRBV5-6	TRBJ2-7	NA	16	CASSGEASGSPYEQYF	TGTGCCAGCAGCGGGGAGGCTAGCGGGAGTCCCTACGAGCAGTACTTC
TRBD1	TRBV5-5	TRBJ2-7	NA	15	CASSQGAILTYEQYF	TGTGCCAGCAGCCAGGGGGCGATTTTGACCTACGAGCAGTACTTC
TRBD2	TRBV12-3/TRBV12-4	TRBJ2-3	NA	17	CASSGIGLAGVTNTQYF	TGTGCCAGCAGTGGGATCGGACTAGCGGGGGTTACTAATACGCAGTATTTT
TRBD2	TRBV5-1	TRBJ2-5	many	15	CASSLGLAGGETQYF	TGTGCCAGCAGTTTGGGACTAGCGGGAGGAGAGACCCAGTACTTC
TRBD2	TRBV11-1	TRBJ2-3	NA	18	CASSFMGLAGYSTDTQYF	TGTGCCAGCAGCTTTATGGGACTAGCGGGATACAGCACAGATACGCAGTATTTT
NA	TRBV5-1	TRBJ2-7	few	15	CASSFEAGPIYEQYF	TGCGCCAGCAGCTTTGAGGCAGGCCCGATTTACGAGCAGTACTTC
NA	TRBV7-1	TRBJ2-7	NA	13	CASSPGLPSEQYF	TGTGCCAGCAGCCCAGGGCTCCCCTCCGAGCAGTACTTC
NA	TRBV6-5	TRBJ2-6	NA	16	CASSYGRESGANVLTF	TGTGCCAGCAGTTATGGTAGGGAATCTGGGGCCAACGTCCTGACTTTC
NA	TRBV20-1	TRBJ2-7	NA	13	CSASGTISYEQYF	TGCAGTGCTAGCGGAACTATCTCCTACGAGCAGTACTTC
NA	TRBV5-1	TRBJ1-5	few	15	CASSPLGSSYQPQHF	TGCGCCAGCAGCCCGTTGGGTTCCTCATATCAGCCCCAGCATTTT
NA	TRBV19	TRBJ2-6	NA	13	CASSIDRSNVLTF	TGTGCCAGTAGTATAGACAGGTCTAACGTCCTGACTTTC
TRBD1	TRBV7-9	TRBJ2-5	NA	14	CASSFTGDGETQYF	TGTGCCAGCAGCTTTACAGGGGATGGTGAGACCCAGTACTTC
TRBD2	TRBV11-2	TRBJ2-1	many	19	CASSLGLAGNRHTHNEQFF	TGTGCCAGCAGCTTAGGACTAGCGGGCAACCGACACACCCACAATGAGCAGTTCTTC
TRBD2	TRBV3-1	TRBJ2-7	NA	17	CASSLSTSVTLSYEQYF	TGTGCCAGCAGCCTCTCGACTAGCGTGACCCTATCCTACGAGCAGTACTTC
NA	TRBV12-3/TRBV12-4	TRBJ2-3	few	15	CASSYGQGGTDTQYF	TGTGCCAGCAGTTACGGCCAGGGAGGCACAGATACGCAGTATTTT
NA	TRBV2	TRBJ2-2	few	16	CASSEESIRITGELFF	TGTGCCAGCAGTGAAGAGTCTATCCGTATCACCGGGGAGCTGTTTTTT
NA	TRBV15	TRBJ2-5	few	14	CATSRDGSQETQYF	TGTGCCACCAGCAGAGATGGCTCTCAGGAGACCCAGTACTTC
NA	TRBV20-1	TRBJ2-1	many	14	CSAPDRLSYNEQFF	TGCAGTGCTCCTGACAGGTTGTCGTACAATGAGCAGTTCTTC
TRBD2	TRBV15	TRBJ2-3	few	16	CATSGTGLAGLNTQYF	TGTGCCACCAGCGGGACGGGACTAGCGGGATTGAATACGCAGTATTTT
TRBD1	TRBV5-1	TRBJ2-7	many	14	CASSIQGMRNEQYF	TGCGCCAGCAGCATACAGGGGATGAGGAACGAGCAGTACTTC
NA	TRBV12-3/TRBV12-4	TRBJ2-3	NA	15	CASSLPGLYTDTQYF	TGTGCCAGCAGTTTGCCGGGGTTATACACAGATACGCAGTATTTT
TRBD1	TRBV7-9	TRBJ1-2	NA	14	CASGPGQAIYGYTF	TGTGCCAGCGGTCCGGGACAGGCCATCTATGGCTACACCTTC
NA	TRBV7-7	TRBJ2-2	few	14	CASSPGDYTGELFF	TGTGCCAGCAGCCCGGGGGATTACACCGGGGAGCTGTTTTTT
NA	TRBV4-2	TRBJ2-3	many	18	CASSQDGLTGADTDTQYF	TGTGCCAGCAGCCAAGACGGGTTGACGGGAGCTGACACAGATACGCAGTATTTT
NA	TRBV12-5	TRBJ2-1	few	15	CASALQDINYNEQFF	TGTGCTAGTGCTTTGCAGGACATAAATTACAATGAGCAGTTCTTC
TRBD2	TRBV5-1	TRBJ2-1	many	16	CASSHGLAESYNEQFF	TGCGCCAGCAGCCACGGACTAGCGGAGTCCTACAATGAGCAGTTCTTC
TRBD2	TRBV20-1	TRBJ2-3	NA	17	CSARGFGVGGPEDTQYF	TGCAGTGCTAGAGGTTTTGGTGTGGGAGGGCCGGAAGATACGCAGTATTTT
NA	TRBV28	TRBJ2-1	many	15	CASSIPGGGYNEQFF	TGTGCCAGCAGCATACCAGGGGGAGGGTACAATGAGCAGTTCTTC
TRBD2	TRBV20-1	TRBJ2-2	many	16	CSARDPSGIGTGELFF	TGCAGTGCTAGAGACCCTAGCGGGATCGGCACCGGGGAGCTGTTTTTT
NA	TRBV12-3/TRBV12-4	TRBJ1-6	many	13	CASTQTVNSPLHF	TGTGCCAGCACCCAGACAGTTAATTCACCCCTCCACTTT
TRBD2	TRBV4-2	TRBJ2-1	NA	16	CASSPRTSGQYNEQFF	TGTGCCAGCAGCCCGAGGACTAGCGGGCAGTACAATGAGCAGTTCTTC
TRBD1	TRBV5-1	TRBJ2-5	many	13	CASSKTGQETQYF	TGCGCCAGCAGCAAGACAGGGCAAGAGACCCAGTACTTC
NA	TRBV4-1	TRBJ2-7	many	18	CASSQTTGPILSLYEQYF	TGCGCCAGCAGCCAAACAACCGGACCGATCTTGAGCTTATACGAGCAGTACTTC